This note documents a single TCR beta chain sequence. Which antigen it targets is not known. Base quality data are lacking; no much larger clone is found one base away. Cut back by 3 bases and 5 bases, the V and J ends lie 6 bases apart. CDR1 and CDR2 are drawn from the germline V gene: SQVTM, ANQGSEA. Inclusive of the bounding cysteine and phenylalanine, the CDR3 is 11 residues long. Only the CDR3 DNA stays, 33 bases, in frame from base 1. TCRbeta CDR3 regions were amplified from genomic DNA using the immunoSEQ Assay, a bias-controlled multiplex PCR. The original methods were these. The number of nucleated cells in each sample was estimated by amplification of reference gene primers within the assay. To quantify the absolute abundance of each unique TCRbeta CDR3 rearrangement, sequence reads were collapsed and filtered. For each sample, productive Simpson clonality was calculated as the square root of Simpson's diversity index across productive rearrangements. TCRdb provides this immuneACCESS table in a form limited to in-frame rearrangements. Some clones are lacking; in checked studies, under half of them reflect an unresolved V gene, and why the rest are absent is not known. V and J calls and clone size follow that table, whereas D and trimming were derived from the DNA. The sample data list around 170,000 clones, and roughly four fifths of these were observed just once. The ten largest clones capture around 6.1% of the sample.

The sample originates from a study of blood T cell repertoires in COVID-19 (dated by TCRdb to about 2020). With respect to the entire study: Collaborator samples came from the United States, Italy and Spain and covered acute and convalescent phases of COVID-19. Samples came from the ongoing ImmuneRACE study (first 160 participants) plus 1,254 subjects from 6 global collaborators. The repertoires were released in a freely available public database meant as a resource for research on the immune response to SARS-CoV-2. The material from the prospective study consisted of cDNA or gDNA derived from T cells, B-cell-depleted T cells, or PBMCs. HLA class I and class II types, where available, came from metadata supplied by the sample provider rather than from assay-based typing. Subjects who had been exposed to COVID-19, were actively infected with it, or had recovered from it provided the deeply sampled blood TCRbeta repertoires that made up the dataset. Nearly every sample came with metadata listing a de-identified subject ID, COVID-19 status, age in years and sex. Results the study describes overall, beyond this receptor: Clinical and demographic metadata were provided uncurated, with the amount varying by source and participant.

Each collaborating institution followed its own protocols to collect whole blood in K2EDTA tubes. For TCRbeta analysis, collaborator samples were shipped as frozen whole blood, as isolated PBMCs, or as DNA extracted from either sample type. This TCR was recovered from a woman between 40 and 50 years old with acute or convalescent COVID-19. Material: peripheral blood. The chain is made from TRBV29-1 and TRBJ2-3, with no confident D gene call. The CDR3 amino acid sequence is: CSVEPGDTQYF. At the DNA level, the sequence is TGCAGCGTTGAGCCAGGAGATACGCAGTATTTT.